The text below deals with one TCR beta chain. This clone's antigen is unknown. No clone much larger than this one lies a single base away; base qualities are absent. The germline V gene (reference sequence) gives CDR1 as LNHDA and CDR2 as SQIVND. The CDR3, cysteine through phenylalanine, is 17 amino acids long. Solely the CDR3 DNA is kept, with 51 bases framed from the first base. The germline V end is reduced by 3 bases and the J end by 6 bases; junction bases left unmatched: 11. In total, fewer than 750 healthy bone marrow donors made up the cohort. At the time of sampling, every cohort member was nominally healthy, though immune exposures that went unrecorded were likely present. The donor tested CMV seronegative and was one of the 352 seronegative cohort members. A peripheral blood sample was collected from each donor, and TCR beta sequencing was performed on peripheral blood mononuclear cells. Genomic DNA extraction from the blood cell samples was performed with the Qiagen DNeasy Blood Extraction Kit.

This specimen comes from a study of cytomegalovirus exposure and HLA in healthy donors (dated by TCRdb to 2016 to 2017). Regarding the complete study: An earlier analysis of some 600 of the donors reported approximately 280 Gb of sequence data and around 120 million unique TCR beta sequences obtained from about 170 million T cells. Typing coverage differed by locus: A, B, C, DRB1 and DQB1 were typed in roughly 620-640 donors, DQA1 in about 510, DPA1 in around 610, and DPB1 in approximately 450. Donor age, sex, ethnicity and CMV serostatus were compiled alongside the repertoire data. The study combined high-throughput TCR immunosequencing, statistical association of individual TCRs with disease status, and machine learning to predict cytomegalovirus infection status. Every repertoire in the discovery cohort had been generated on one and the same sequencing platform. Along with the roughly 700-subject first cohort, a separate validation cohort of some 130 different subjects was used. To decide whether each TCR beta V gene segment behaved as functional or pseudogenic, an earlier analysis of approximately 600 of the donors relied on high-throughput TCR beta sequencing. Among some 400 genotyped donors of the cohort, an average of approximately 240,000 unique TCR beta nucleotide sequences was sequenced per donor, of which about 19% were non-productive. Because of strong linkage in the cohort, roughly five DR-DQ haplotypes were treated as single units for association and clustering. A later analysis re-analyzed previously published TCR beta repertoires from approximately 670 donors and added high-resolution HLA genotyping to study TCR occurrence patterns. Class I and class II HLA loci were covered by the typing at four-digit resolution. An early release covering roughly 640 HLA-typed donors comprised approximately 300 gigabases of sequencing data and approximately 80 million unique TCR sequences. The study profiled the T cell repertoires of hundreds of subjects by immunosequencing and related them to cytomegalovirus serostatus. The study was designed to test whether signatures of past pathogen exposure could be identified by cataloging public T cell receptors. Rather than drawing on any new phenotypic data, the later analysis identified candidate immune exposures from TCR beta sequences and the way those sequences occurred across donors. A later genetic analysis took genome-wide SNP genotypes for about 55% of the roughly 700 donors and used that subset as a discovery cohort. The genetic ancestry cluster associated with self-reported Caucasian donors included about four fifths of the approximately 400 genotyped donors. Overall study results and their limits: Linkage disequilibrium might explain the correlated functional status among segregating V segments, but an unknown experimental factor could not be ruled out. Three of the identified cytomegalovirus-associated TCR beta chains were confirmed in vitro to be specific for cytomegalovirus antigens. A later genetic analysis associated a missense DCLRE1C variant with V-gene and J-gene trimming of TCR beta chains, and an independent cohort replicated the association. A later analysis reported that several top co-occurrence clusters appeared linked to parvovirus B19, influenza, CMV and Epstein-Barr virus. The study gave a list of 150 to 200 TCR beta chains associated with cytomegalovirus. An earlier analysis of some 590 of the donors showed that most TCR beta V segments appeared in productive rearrangements either about 90% or about 30% of the time, which broadly matched IMGT annotations. The earlier analysis of 587 of the donors excluded 15 to 20 rarely observed V segments, including chromosome 9 orphons, because counts were too low. The authors suggested that the approach could potentially be generalized to other disease states and immunological phenotypes. A later genetic analysis reported fewer N-insertions in productive TCRs among donors in an Asian-associated ancestry cluster than the roughly 700-donor mean. Because HLA typing was unavailable for some donors at each locus, only the typed subset was used in association tests. A later analysis found that HLA-associated TCR beta chains were more clonally expanded and had lower generation probabilities than equally common non-associated chains. In a later analysis, TCR association rates were found to vary across HLA loci, with the most associated TCRs seen for DRB1 alleles and the fewest for HLA-C alleles. Across donors, most TCR sequences were observed very rarely, whereas some public TCRs were present in many individuals. CMV serostatus was the only immune exposure information available for the cohort. Only TCR beta chains were sequenced in this cohort, and the absence of alpha or paired-chain data limited detectable features. A later analysis associated about 17,000 TCR beta sequences with specific HLA alleles at a false discovery rate of 0.05. Assigning TCR associations to individual alleles was difficult when HLA alleles, especially DR and DQ, strongly co-occurred. The 87-base-pair reads could not distinguish some IMGT-functional V segments, including TRBV6-2 and TRBV6-3, so those segments were excluded. Sequencing depth was assumed to be roughly uniform across donors in the presence/absence analyses, though that assumption may not hold. A group of highly shared sequence variants was considered likely to be a technical artifact of the sequencing pipeline. In both the original and validation cohorts, the classifier was reported to diagnose cytomegalovirus status with high specificity and sensitivity. A further reported finding was that TCR beta sequences accurately predicted the HLA-A and HLA-B alleles for most subjects in the first cohort. In a later analysis, most CMV-associated TCR beta chains were found to appear HLA-restricted, with HLA associations seemingly driven largely by CMV exposure.

The library came from the immunoSEQ multiplex PCR assay. For the multiplex PCR, a mixture combining 60 forward primers for TCR Vbeta segments and 13 reverse primers for TCR Jbeta segments was used. The CDR3 region of rearranged TCR beta genes was amplified from genomic DNA by a multiplex PCR assay. Amplified TCR beta libraries were sequenced as 87-base-pair reads on the Illumina HiSeq System. Per the original workflow: A later analysis counted about 80 million unique TCR beta chains across the 550 to 700 repertoires, and some 11 million of these chains were shared by at least two donors. Raw reads were error-corrected and collapsed into unique sequences with a nearest-neighbor algorithm that merged closely related sequences to remove PCR and sequencing errors. CDR3 sequences were aligned to IMGT reference sequences to assign V, D and J gene segments. For a sequence to be retained, at least a six-nucleotide match to both a V gene segment and a J gene segment was required. Rearrangements were called productive when the CDR3 lacked stop codons and stayed in frame with V and J; all others were non-productive. Following IMGT convention, CDR3 was defined as the stretch from the second conserved V-encoded cysteine up to the conserved J-encoded phenylalanine. The earlier analysis of about 610 of the donors excluded sequences that lacked an unambiguous match to a single V gene segment. In an earlier analysis of a few hundred of the donors, V segments were called functional above 56.7% productive rearrangements and were called segregating when the between-donor standard deviation exceeded 5%. To diagnose cytomegalovirus status from the catalog of TCR beta chain sequences, a statistical classification framework was built. A later analysis assigned V and J genes by comparing TCR nucleotide sequences with IMGT/GENE-DB human TR gene sequences. In a later analysis, CDR3 sequences and most-parsimonious VDJ recombination scenarios were assigned using the TCRdist pipeline. In a later analysis, every TCR beta chain was defined by the combination of its CDR3 amino acid sequence and its V-gene family, and reads without a unique V-gene family were dropped. As a way to deal with suspected cross-contamination and a sequencing artifact, a later analysis dropped approximately 590 nucleotide sequences that were highly shared and had low generation probability. For each public chain, a later analysis derived a clonal expansion index from normalized ranks of inferred template counts within each repertoire. A later analysis computed generation probabilities with a VDJ recombination model fitted to out-of-frame rearrangements, and checked the results against IGoR. In a later analysis, hypergeometric tests were used to score TCR-TCR, TCR-HLA and TCR-CMV co-occurrence, with a repertoire-size bias correction applied to TCR pairs. To estimate false discovery rates, a later analysis permuted the HLA or CMV assignments 20 times. In a later analysis, co-occurring TCRs were grouped using DBSCAN, with TCRdist sequence similarity added in when clustering inside HLA-allele-positive subsets. Repertoires with fewer than 30,000 or more than 120,000 public chains, plus five repertoires with anomalous nucleotide sharing, were excluded from co-occurrence clustering. The clones in this table, taken by TCRdb from immuneACCESS, are in-frame only. Not every clone is retained; where verified, under half of the shortfall comes from an unresolved V gene, and the cause of the rest is unknown. Clone size and V and J calls were adopted from that table, with D and trimming inferred from the DNA. The sample records over 100,000 clones, about 8.5% of which are singletons. Of the sample, 5.5% falls within the top ten clones.

The V gene is TRBV19 and the J gene is TRBJ2-2; TRBD2 aligns with 9 central bases. This sequence originates from a man aged 35 to 55 in good health and CMV-seronegative. The sequenced material came from PBMCs. The encoded CDR3 is CASSMGKGPSGAGELFF. The base sequence is TGTGCCAGTAGTATGGGGAAGGGGCCTAGCGGGGCCGGGGAGCTGTTTTTT.